Following are 15 T cell receptor beta chains from one sample sequenced in a study of T cells in women clearing cervical HPV infection. TCRdb keeps only in-frame clones here, not all; method: immunoSEQ multiplex PCR. The sample holds some 31,000 clones. Sequencing was done on a sample of blood buffy coat. The receptors here all came from a woman aged 18-70 years with a cervical HPV16 infection that either progressed to CIN3+ or cleared (not recorded which).

As regards this clone: Coverage ceases 3 residues before the CDR3 finishes, and the germline J gene fills in the end. The genes are TRBV7-1 and TRBJ2-3; 8 bases are shared with TRBD2. TRBV7-1 is recorded as an ORF, its role being uncertain. This CDR3 is built from 22 residues. Trimming removed 2 bases from V and 0 bases from J; junction bases left unmatched: 22. CDR3 DNA, as far as it was read: TGTGCCAGCAGCTCAAGGACTAGCCCGGCCTTCCGGTCGAGCCCTAGCACAGATACG. Translation gives CASSSRTSPAFRSSPSTDT. The whole CDR3 sequence is CASSSRTSPAFRSSPSTDTQYF.

In the case of this clone: With the read ending 3 residues before the CDR3 end, the germline J gene is used to fill in that end. The chain uses TRBV20-1 and TRBJ2-1; no definite D call. Per germline, CDR1 DFQATT and CDR2 SNEGSKA (reference sequence). CDR3 length equals 14 residues. V lost 0 bases, J lost 3 bases, and 9 bases lay in between. Incomplete CDR3 DNA: TGCAGTGCTAGAGATGGCTCCGACTACAATGAG. Amino acid sequence: CSARDGSDYNE. The CDR3 as a whole reads CSARDGSDYNEQFF.

Comment on this clone: Read data end 3 residues before the CDR3 end; the end is taken from the germline J gene. This chain uses TRBV30 with TRBJ1-1; possibly TRBD1 for D (6 bases). From germline, CDR1 is GTSNPN and CDR2 SVGIG (reference sequence). Trimming removed 3 bases at V and 0 bases at J, with 23 bases between. This CDR3 has 18 residues. The DNA read from the CDR3 is TGTGCCTGGAGCAGTGTAAGGGGGGGAGGGGGACTGAACACTGAA. Translation: CAWSSVRGGGGLNTE. From start to end, the CDR3 is CAWSSVRGGGGLNTEAFF. Complete variable domain (other parts from reference TRBV30 and TRBJ1-1): SQTIHQWPATLVQPVGSPLSLECTVEGTSNPNLYWYRQAAGRGLQLLFYSVGIGQISSEVPQNLSASRPQDRQFILSSKKLLLSDSGFYLCAWSSVRGGGGLNTEAFFGQGTRLTVV.

Notes on this clone: The sequenced fragment ends 3 residues before the CDR3 boundary, so the rest is inferred from the germline J gene. The gene calls are TRBV18 and TRBJ2-2; 12 bases agree with TRBD2. J was trimmed by 4 bases and V by 0 bases; bases with no gene match: 0. The CDR3 has 16 residues. The germline CDR1 and CDR2 sequences are KGHSH and LQKENI. Incomplete CDR3 DNA: TGTGCCAGCTCACCACCGGGACTAGCGGGCACCGGGGAG. Residues: CASSPPGLAGTGE. The whole CDR3 protein is CASSPPGLAGTGELFF.

As for this clone: The CDR3 end falls 3 residues outside the read, so it is completed with the germline J gene. V usage is TRBV20-1 and J usage is TRBJ1-6; TRBD1 agrees at 8 bases. The CDR3 totals 20 residues. The J segment lost 7 bases and the V segment lost 0 bases, leaving 20 bases of the junction unmatched. The germline CDR1 and CDR2 sequences are DFQATT and SNEGSKA (reference sequence). CDR3 bases read: TGCAGTGCTAGAGACACTCCGGGACAGGAAGGGTATATAGGGAATTCACCC. Its protein product is CSARDTPGQEGYIGNSP. The entire CDR3 protein is CSARDTPGQEGYIGNSPLHF.

On this clone itself: The CDR3 end lies 3 residues beyond the end of the read and is filled in from the germline J gene. The rearrangement links TRBV12-3 or TRBV12-4 to TRBJ2-7; D might be TRBD2 (5 bases). V lost 1 base and J lost 6, with 10 bases in between. The CDR3 is 13 amino acids. CDR3 region: CASSLGRGSEQYF. The part of the CDR3 DNA that was read is TGTGCCAGCAGTTTAGGTCGGGGTTCCGAG.

In the case of this clone: The read finishes 3 residues shy of the CDR3 end, and the germline J gene is used to complete it. This chain connects TRBV7-9 to TRBJ2-5; 11 bases agree with TRBD2. CDR1 SEHNR and CDR2 FQNEAQ come from the germline V gene (reference sequence). After removal of 4 bases from V and 5 bases from J, the junction contained 3 bases not matched to a gene. The CDR3 spans 14 residues. The part of the CDR3 DNA that was read is TGTGCCAGCAGCTCTAGCGGGAGGTGGGAGACC. This encodes CASSSSGRWET. The complete CDR3 reads CASSSSGRWETQYF.

The CDR3 loop is CASSLPGEAGYTF. The DNA read from the CDR3 is TGCGCCAGCAGCTTGCCCGGGGAGGCGGGC. V gene TRBV5-1 combines with J gene TRBJ1-2; D unresolved. The missing CDR3 end, 3 residues past where the read stops, is filled in from the germline J gene. This CDR3 spans 13 amino acids. Germline CDR1 is SGHRS and CDR2 is YFSETQ. The variable domain in full, completed from reference TRBV5-1 and TRBJ1-2, reads KAGVTQTPRYLIKTRGQQVTLSCSPISGHRSVSWYQQTPGQGLQFLFEYFSETQRNKGNFPGRFSGRQFSNSRSEMNVSTLELGDSALYLCASSLPGEAGYTFGSGTRLTVV.

Turning to this clone: The sequence runs out 3 residues before the end of the CDR3; the remainder is reconstructed from the germline J gene. The chain combines TRBV2 with TRBJ2-3, with D perhaps matching TRBD1 (6 bases). CDR1 is SNHLY, CDR2 FYNNEI, per germline. Trimming removed 7 bases from V and 4 bases from J, with 9 bases in between. The CDR3 is 12 residues long. Partial CDR3 DNA: TGTGCCAGCAATAGACAGGCAGATACG. It specifies CASNRQADT. The full CDR3 sequence reads CASNRQADTQYF.

In the case of this clone: The sequence runs out 3 residues before the end of the CDR3; the remainder is reconstructed from the germline J gene. V and J are TRBV5-1 and TRBJ1-2; D not certain. V lost 0 bases, J lost 5 bases, and 8 bases lay in between. CDR1 and CDR2 from the germline V gene are SGHRS and YFSETQ. The CDR3 extends over 13 amino acids. The CDR3 is CASSLDPVYGYTF. The CDR3 DNA, read in part, is TGCGCCAGCAGCTTGGACCCAGTGTATGGC.

Regarding this clone: Read sequence stops 3 residues before the CDR3 end, and the germline J gene provides the missing end. The chain has TRBV20-1 and TRBJ1-6, with a tentative D call TRBD1 (6 bases). The CDR3 runs to 13 residues. The V and J ends lost 6 bases and 6 bases respectively, with 12 bases between them. Germline lookup yields CDR1 DFQATT and CDR2 SNEGSKA (reference sequence). CDR3 protein: CSALDSFNSPLHF. The sequenced CDR3 bases are TGCAGTGCCCTGGACAGTTTTAATTCACCC.

Concerning this clone: The CDR3 is cut off 3 residues early in the read; its end comes from the germline J gene. V usage is TRBV4-1 and J usage is TRBJ1-4, with TRBD1 identical over 11 bases. V lost 3 bases to trimming and J lost 0 bases; unmatched junction nucleotides: 6. In germline, CDR1 is MGHRA, CDR2 YSYEKL. CDR3 length: 18 amino acids. The CDR3 reads CASSQGTGGISTNEKLFF. CDR3 bases read: TGCGCCAGCAGCCAGGGGACAGGGGGTATCTCAACTAATGAAAAA.

For this clone: The read is 3 residues too short to cover the CDR3 end, so that end is filled in from the germline J gene. This chain links TRBV20-1 with TRBJ2-1, with 10 bases fitting TRBD2. Germline loops: CDR1 DFQATT, CDR2 SNEGSKA (reference sequence). Trimming cost V 4 bases and J 6 bases; bases outside gene matches: 9. The CDR3 is 15 amino acids. The CDR3 sequence is CSATGSGGVFNEQFF. CDR3 bases read: TGCAGTGCTACCGGAAGCGGGGGGGTGTTCAATGAG.

A remark on this clone: The CDR3 end is not reached by the read, which stops 3 residues before it; the germline J gene fills it in. The chain uses TRBV20-1 and TRBJ2-1, with 14 positions matching TRBD2. The germline CDR1 and CDR2 sequences are DFQATT and SNEGSKA (reference sequence). The junction had 6 bases not matched to a gene; V was cut back by 5 bases and J by 0 bases. This CDR3 has 17 residues. The CDR3 DNA, read in part, is TGCAGTGCTGGGGGGGGGACTAGCGGGAGCTCCTACAATGAG. It yields the protein CSAGGGTSGSSYNE. The whole CDR3 sequence reads CSAGGGTSGSSYNEQFF.

Comment on this clone: Read coverage stops 3 residues before the CDR3 terminus; the germline J gene supplies the remainder. The rearrangement links TRBV5-4 to TRBJ1-2, with a possible D match to TRBD1 (6 bases). CDR3 length: 13 residues. Germline CDR1 reads SGHNT; CDR2 reads YYREEE (reference sequence). The covered CDR3 bases are TGTGCCAGCAGCTCCAGACAGGCTCAACCC. It translates to CASSSRQAQP. The full CDR3 protein reads CASSSRQAQPYTF.